The present entry profiles one T cell receptor (beta chain) with its context. The antigen remains unidentified. Germline CDR1 is SGHTA and CDR2 is FQGTGA. V lost 2 bases and J lost 2, with 8 bases in between. The CDR3 runs 14 residues. What was sequenced were expressed TCRB transcripts, since all of the isolated RNA had been reverse transcribed. Sequenced by immunoSEQ multiplex PCR; TCRdb stores in-frame clones only, minus some. Of 330,000 or so clones listed, around 13% are singletons. The sample comes from a study of beta chain features in type 1 diabetes. Study-level background: Investigators examined nearly 110,000,000 sorted cells across all samples.

CD4+ cells of the naive, central memory, regulatory and stem cell-like memory types were sorted via CD45RO/CCR7/CD25/CD127/CD95/CD27. Points from the study as a whole: Among patients with Type 1 diabetes, TCRB CDR3s were moderately but significantly shorter in every one of the four CD4+ subsets. There was no resolution here of whether HLA type influences TCRB rearrangement.

The receptor's source is a man aged 25 to 45 in good health. The V call is TRBV7-3, the J call TRBJ2-3; no clear D gene. What was sequenced was central memory CD4+ T cells from blood. The CDR3 region has the DNA TGTGCCAGCAGCTTAGCGTCCCCCACAGATACGCAGTATTTT. Encoded protein: CASSLASPTDTQYF.